The source of this T cell receptor (beta chain) is a study of CD8 T cells in ankylosing spondylitis. Overall study results and limits: Ankylosing spondylitis blood seemed to carry a telltale TCR beta motif made of under ten highly homologous variants. Reports say disease-linked clones showed up significantly more in matched ankylosing spondylitis synovial fluid. Peripheral blood samples showed relatively rare disease-linked clones, and these clones were CD8+.

Quantitative molecular-barcoded 5'-RACE generated the TCR beta libraries. Via MiXCR, TCRdb re-called the 5' RACE reads, giving one row per CDR3 protein. The table records around 18,000 distinct CDR3 sequences, approximately 8.4% of them present only once. In the case of this clonotype: Its antigen remains unknown.

The CDR3 has 13 residues. The V and J ends lost 4 bases and 7 bases respectively, with 13 bases between them. From germline, CDR1 is KGHDR and CDR2 SFDVKD. The TCR was taken from a male donor with ankylosing spondylitis or in good health (not recorded which). The V and J genes are TRBV24-1 and TRBJ2-7; D not certain. Sample: blood. DNA of the CDR3: TGTGCCACCAGTGACGACCTTACACCGGAGCAGTACTTC. Translation gives CATSDDLTPEQYF.